This T cell receptor (beta chain) appears in the sequencing data of a study of blood T cell repertoires in COVID-19. The V end lost 2 bases, the J end lost 4 bases, and 15 bases lay between the germline ends. The CDR3 contains 15 residues. Germline lookup yields CDR1 SGHRS and CDR2 YFSETQ. Measured with immunoSEQ multiplex PCR; TCRdb has only the in-frame clones, and not every one. The sample yields about 140,000 clones, 70% to 90% seen once. Symptom resolution, clearance, or two negative PCRs marked the recovered donors of Cohort 3. The sequenced material came from PBMCs or T cells enriched from blood (not recorded which). This TCR was recovered from a woman in her 40s who had recovered from COVID-19. The chain combines TRBV5-1 with TRBJ2-5; the D gene is possibly TRBD1 (6 bases). CDR3 sequence: CASSFYRELVETQYF. The CDR3 bases are TGCGCCAGCAGCTTTTACAGGGAATTGGTAGAGACCCAGTACTTC.